This TCR beta chain is drawn from a study of long-term antiretroviral therapy in people with HIV. Run at survey level, the immunoSEQ assay was version v3.0. Libraries were prepared by immunoSEQ multiplex PCR; TCRdb keeps only in-frame clonotypes and omits some of them. The sample has roughly 23,000 clones, roughly four fifths seen once. Overall study findings and caveats: Gathering of blood took place between about 2003 and 2017, possibly under older ART regimens.

The CDR3 sequence is 14 residues long. Germline V CDR1 and CDR2: GTSNPN, SVGIG (reference sequence). V trimming: 7 bases; J trimming: 2 bases; junction bases outside the gene matches: 10. A remark on this clone: Its specificity is unknown.

The sequence was collected from a man aged 30-40 years with HIV. Sequenced material: unsorted PBMCs, taken 1.5 years after starting antiretroviral therapy. The V gene is TRBV30, the J gene TRBJ1-1; 7 nucleotides align to TRBD1. The CDR3 reads CAYEGADRNTEAFF. Here the CDR3 DNA reads TGTGCCTACGAGGGGGCCGATAGAAACACTGAAGCTTTCTTT.